A selection of T cell receptor beta chains follows, all from one sample in a study of T-cell reconstitution after alpha-beta-depleted transplantation in children. TCRdb independently ran MiXCR on the PCR reads; one entry per CDR3 protein. This table holds about 500,000 distinct CDR3 sequences, around a third found once. Material: PBMCs from the stem cell graft donor, obtained from the stem cell graft. The origin of the receptors is a human donor who donated a stem cell graft to a child with aplastic anemia. Both conserved end residues are part of each CDR3. A D gene is named only where the DNA matches it firmly. Clone size is shown for a subset of rows, as once, few, many or a class of expanded clone.

TRBV28	NA	NA	TRBJ1-5	CASSLSRGLLSNQPQHF	TGTGCCAGCAGTTTATCTCGGGGACTGCTTAGCAATCAGCCCCAGCATTTT
TRBV25-1	NA	few	TRBJ2-1	CASSERSSTDDNEQFF	TGTGCCAGCAGTGAACGCTCCTCCACAGACGACAATGAGCAGTTCTTC
TRBV5-1	NA	NA	TRBJ2-1	CASSLDDYSYNEQFF	TGCGCCAGCAGCTTGGACGATTATTCCTACAATGAGCAGTTCTTC
TRBV29-1	NA	NA	TRBJ2-3	CSPKDGNTDTQYF	TGCAGCCCAAAGGACGGAAACACAGATACGCAGTATTTT
TRBV6-2/TRBV6-3	NA	NA	TRBJ2-7	CASTYGLYEQYF	TGTGCCAGCACCTATGGTCTCTACGAGCAGTACTTC
TRBV7-3	NA	few	TRBJ2-4	CASSRDRGGPLAKNIQYF	TGTGCCAGCAGCCGAGATCGCGGCGGACCTTTAGCCAAAAACATTCAGTACTTC
TRBV20-1	NA	NA	TRBJ2-5	CSVPVAETQYF	TGCAGTGTCCCGGTGGCGGAGACCCAGTACTTC
TRBV6-1	NA	few	TRBJ2-3	CASSRLTLTRTDTQYF	TGTGCCAGCAGTCGTCTTACACTAACCCGCACAGATACGCAGTATTTT
TRBV27	TRBD1	few	TRBJ2-5	CASRPIPRDSQETQYF	TGTGCCAGCAGACCTATTCCTCGGGACAGCCAAGAGACCCAGTACTTC
TRBV5-1	TRBD1	NA	TRBJ2-5	CASSPTGGIETQYF	TGCGCCAGCAGTCCGACAGGGGGGATAGAGACCCAGTACTTC
TRBV18	TRBD1	NA	TRBJ1-5	CASSPGTGISNQPQHF	TGTGCCAGCTCACCCGGGACAGGGATAAGCAATCAGCCCCAGCATTTT
TRBV5-1	NA	NA	TRBJ1-2	CASSLAQGGPNYGYTF	TGCGCCAGCAGCTTGGCCCAGGGAGGGCCTAACTATGGCTACACCTTC
TRBV5-6	TRBD2	few	TRBJ2-3	CASTPELAGGGTQYF	TGTGCCAGCACCCCAGAGCTAGCGGGAGGCGGTACGCAGTATTTT
TRBV30	NA	few	TRBJ2-6	CAWSVSRSGANVLTF	TGTGCCTGGAGTGTGAGTCGCTCTGGGGCCAACGTCCTGACTTTC
TRBV7-2	TRBD2	few	TRBJ2-1	CASSLVQGGLYNEQFF	TGTGCCAGCAGCTTAGTCCAGGGAGGGTTGTACAATGAGCAGTTCTTC
TRBV6-5	NA	NA	TRBJ1-5	CASSYARGSNQPQHF	TGTGCCAGCAGTTACGCCCGGGGCAGCAATCAGCCCCAGCATTTT
TRBV11-2	TRBD2	NA	TRBJ2-1	CASSFDSLAGGNYNEQFF	TGTGCCAGCAGCTTCGATTCACTAGCGGGGGGTAACTACAATGAGCAGTTCTTC
TRBV5-1	TRBD2	few	TRBJ2-1	CASSVLTSGSTNEQFF	TGCGCCAGCAGCGTTCTAACTAGCGGGTCAACCAATGAGCAGTTCTTC
TRBV6-2/TRBV6-3	NA	NA	TRBJ2-1	CASSDETGFYNEQFF	TGTGCCAGCAGTGACGAGACAGGCTTCTACAATGAGCAGTTCTTC
TRBV25-1	TRBD1	NA	TRBJ2-5	CASSKRDRGSRETQYF	TGTGCCAGCAGCAAAAGGGACAGGGGGTCGAGGGAGACCCAGTACTTC
TRBV7-9	NA	NA	TRBJ2-7	CASSLRDVFYEQYF	TGTGCCAGCAGCCTTCGGGACGTATTCTACGAGCAGTACTTC
TRBV4-1	NA	NA	TRBJ1-4	CASRYDPYRDNEKLFF	TGCGCCAGCCGATACGACCCCTACAGAGATAATGAAAAACTGTTTTTT
TRBV5-5	TRBD1	NA	TRBJ2-1	CASSYGTGGSYNEQFF	TGTGCCAGCAGCTATGGGACAGGGGGTTCCTACAATGAGCAGTTCTTC
TRBV11-1	TRBD2	few	TRBJ2-1	CASHGGLAGAGAYNEQFF	TGTGCCAGCCATGGGGGACTAGCGGGGGCGGGGGCCTACAATGAGCAGTTCTTC
TRBV5-1	NA	few	TRBJ1-5	CASSPGGRMNQPQHF	TGCGCCAGCAGCCCCGGAGGGAGGATGAATCAGCCCCAGCATTTT
TRBV5-6	TRBD1	NA	TRBJ2-7	CASSGRGTGEYEQYF	TGTGCCAGCAGCGGTCGTGGGACAGGAGAATACGAGCAGTACTTC
TRBV12-3/TRBV12-4	NA	NA	TRBJ2-6	CASSSPISPGANVLTF	TGTGCCAGCAGCTCACCTATTTCTCCTGGGGCCAACGTCCTGACTTTC
TRBV4-3	NA	NA	TRBJ1-1	CASSQDLMPPEAFF	TGCGCCAGCAGCCAAGATCTTATGCCACCTGAAGCTTTCTTT
TRBV29-1	NA	many	TRBJ1-5	CSVVTGFDQPQHF	TGCAGCGTGGTTACAGGGTTCGATCAGCCCCAGCATTTT
TRBV7-8	TRBD2	NA	TRBJ2-1	CASSLFGGRGEQFF	TGTGCCAGCAGCTTATTCGGGGGGAGAGGCGAGCAGTTCTTC
TRBV6-1	TRBD2	NA	TRBJ2-7	CASRPGTSGRYEQYF	TGTGCCAGCAGACCCGGGACTAGCGGGAGATACGAGCAGTACTTC
TRBV7-9	TRBD1	NA	TRBJ1-6	CASKRGQEDSPLHF	TGTGCCAGCAAGAGGGGACAGGAGGATTCACCCCTCCACTTT
TRBV2	NA	NA	TRBJ1-1	CASGLKEAFF	TGTGCCAGCGGGTTGAAAGAAGCTTTCTTT
TRBV12-3/TRBV12-4	NA	many	TRBJ1-5	CASSAGLPNSNQPQHF	TGTGCCAGCAGTGCCGGACTCCCGAATAGCAATCAGCCCCAGCATTTT
TRBV12-3/TRBV12-4	NA	few	TRBJ2-3	CASSFVWSTDTQYF	TGTGCCAGCAGTTTCGTGTGGAGCACAGATACGCAGTATTTT
TRBV14	NA	few	TRBJ2-1	CASSRRYSGSYNEQFF	TGTGCCAGCAGCCGCCGTTACTCCGGCTCCTACAATGAGCAGTTCTTC
TRBV18	NA	few	TRBJ1-5	CASSPQGHQPQHF	TGTGCCAGCTCACCACAGGGTCATCAGCCCCAGCATTTT
TRBV5-1	TRBD2	NA	TRBJ2-5	CASSSISGRYQETQYF	TGCGCCAGCAGCTCTATTAGCGGGAGGTACCAAGAGACCCAGTACTTC
TRBV10-3	NA	NA	TRBJ2-1	CAISDRSLNNEQFF	TGTGCCATCAGTGACAGAAGCCTCAACAATGAGCAGTTCTTC
TRBV5-6	TRBD1	NA	TRBJ2-7	CASSLVGTGTGGQYF	TGTGCCAGCAGCTTGGTGGGGACAGGGACGGGTGGGCAGTACTTC
TRBV11-2	TRBD2	NA	TRBJ2-5	CASSLKVLSGRQETQYF	TGTGCCAGCAGCTTAAAGGTTCTGAGCGGGAGGCAAGAGACCCAGTACTTC
TRBV10-3	NA	few	TRBJ1-5	CAISDLGGNNQPQHF	TGTGCCATCAGTGACTTGGGAGGGAACAATCAGCCCCAGCATTTT
TRBV6-1	TRBD2	few	TRBJ2-2	CASRLAENTGELFF	TGTGCCAGTCGACTAGCGGAGAACACCGGGGAGCTGTTTTTT
TRBV29-1	TRBD2	NA	TRBJ2-1	CSVALGSGRQEQFF	TGCAGCGTGGCGCTGGGTAGCGGGAGACAGGAGCAGTTCTTC
TRBV19	TRBD1	few	TRBJ2-1	CASRSGTGAYNEQFF	TGTGCCAGTAGATCCGGGACAGGGGCCTACAATGAGCAGTTCTTC
TRBV7-2	TRBD1	NA	TRBJ2-1	CASSIEGQAYNEQFF	TGTGCCAGCAGCATAGAGGGACAGGCTTACAATGAGCAGTTCTTC
TRBV25-1	NA	few	TRBJ2-1	CASSASKAMQFF	TGTGCCAGCAGTGCTTCCAAGGCAATGCAGTTCTTC